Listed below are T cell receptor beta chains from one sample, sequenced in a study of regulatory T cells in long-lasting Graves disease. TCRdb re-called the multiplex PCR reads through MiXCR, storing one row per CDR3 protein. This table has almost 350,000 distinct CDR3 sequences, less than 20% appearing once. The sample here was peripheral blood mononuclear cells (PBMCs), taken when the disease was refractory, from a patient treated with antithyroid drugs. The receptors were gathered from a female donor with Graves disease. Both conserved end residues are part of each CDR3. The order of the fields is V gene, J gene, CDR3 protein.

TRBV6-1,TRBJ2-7,CASRGGSKRPYEQYF
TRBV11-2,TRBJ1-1,CASSLRVGRRSTEAFF
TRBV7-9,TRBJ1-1,CASSLASGTAEAFF
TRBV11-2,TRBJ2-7,CASSSTDGPYEQYF
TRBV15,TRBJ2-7,CATSRDSAQGQYF
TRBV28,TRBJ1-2,CASSPPWSGVNYGYTF
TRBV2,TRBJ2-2,CASSHLASGAGELFF
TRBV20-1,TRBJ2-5,CSARELSGGNKETQYF
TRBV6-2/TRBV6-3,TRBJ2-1,CASSSGTRGYNEQFF
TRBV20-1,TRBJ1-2,CSARDQVGYGYTF
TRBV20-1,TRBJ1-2,CSASGTASYGYTF
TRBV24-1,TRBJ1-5,CATSDGQRLWPQHF
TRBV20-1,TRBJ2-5,CSAPRYGARETQYF
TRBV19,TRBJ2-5,CASSPTGYETQYF
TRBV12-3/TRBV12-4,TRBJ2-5,CASSLGTGIETQYF
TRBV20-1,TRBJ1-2,CSAAGGTPYGYTF
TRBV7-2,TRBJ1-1,CASSRRGGATEAFF
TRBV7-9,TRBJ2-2,CASSPQGRANTGELFF
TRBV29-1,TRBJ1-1,CSVDARGGRFGTEAFF
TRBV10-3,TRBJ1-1,CAISEGTGFAFF
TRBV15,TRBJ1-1,CATSRETVLNTEAFF
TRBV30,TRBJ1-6,CAWSAHSNSPLHF
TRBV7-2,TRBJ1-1,CANSLVRTEAFF
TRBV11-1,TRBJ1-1,CASSLGDSTEAFF